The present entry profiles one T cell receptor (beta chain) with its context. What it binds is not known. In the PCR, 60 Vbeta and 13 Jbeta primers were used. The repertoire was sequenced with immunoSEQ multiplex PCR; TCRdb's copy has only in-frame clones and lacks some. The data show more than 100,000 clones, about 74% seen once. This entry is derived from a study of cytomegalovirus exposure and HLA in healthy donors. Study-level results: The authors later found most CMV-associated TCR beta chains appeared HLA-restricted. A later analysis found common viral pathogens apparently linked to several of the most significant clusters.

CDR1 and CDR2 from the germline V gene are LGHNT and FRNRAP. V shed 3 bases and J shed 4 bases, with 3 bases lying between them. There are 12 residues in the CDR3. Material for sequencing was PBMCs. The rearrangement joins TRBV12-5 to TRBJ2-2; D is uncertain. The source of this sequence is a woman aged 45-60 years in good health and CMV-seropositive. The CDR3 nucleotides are TGTGCTAGTGGTTTCAGCACCGGGGAGCTGTTTTTT. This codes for CASGFSTGELFF.